This TCR beta chain was sequenced during a study of glioma-infiltrating T cells after dendritic cell vaccination. Study details: Dendritic cell vaccination trial patients had either newly diagnosed or recurrent glioblastoma. Patients received three intradermal dendritic cell vaccine injections at biweekly intervals.

CDR3 length equals 15 residues. Trimming removed 5 bases from V and 9 bases from J, with 20 bases in between. The V gene's germline CDR1 is GTSNPN and CDR2 SVGIG (reference sequence). TCRdb's copy holds only in-frame clones and misses some; the assay was immunoSEQ multiplex PCR. The table records approximately 85,000 clones, around 84% of them present only once. Described time point: after dendritic cell vaccination, including at tumor progression/relapse. This sequence originates from a human donor with glioblastoma. Sequenced material: blood, taken after dendritic cell vaccination. The chain recombines TRBV30 with TRBJ1-6; D call uncertain. The CDR3, as DNA: TGTGCCTGGGGCAAACCGGGATCTCCCTTTTCACCCCTCCACTTT. This gives the protein CAWGKPGSPFSPLHF.